This TCR beta chain was sequenced in a study of T-cell memory formation after mild COVID-19. Turning to the study itself: TCR clusters largely stayed donor specific. Study-wide points: The study found balanced CD4/CD8 in clones contracting day 15 to 85 and a CD4+ lean in later expanders. Whether second-wave clones peaking at day 37 were SARS-CoV-2 specific went unconfirmed. Several responding clones turned up in pre-infection memory, indicating that cross-reactive memory may have taken part.

This clonotype was picked up many times. Its specificity is not known. Germline CDR1 is SGHRS and CDR2 is YFSETQ. The CDR3 contains 15 residues. V lost 3 bases, J lost 0 bases, and 3 bases stayed unmatched. TCRdb recomputed calls from the 5' RACE reads with MiXCR, one row per CDR3 protein. This table holds about 170,000 distinct CDR3 sequences, 10% to 15% found once. The chain has TRBV5-1 and TRBJ2-3; TRBD2 matches at 8 bases. This sequence was found in a man aged 18 to 30 who had mild COVID-19 (a few samples of this study predate the infection). Cell type and time point are not known. The sample consisted of PBMCs or a T cell subset sorted from them (not recorded which). CDR3 DNA: TGCGCCAGCAGCTCAGTAGCGGGGAGCACAGATACGCAGTATTTT. This gives the protein CASSSVAGSTDTQYF.